The 14 T cell receptor beta chains in this list originate from one sample, sequenced in a study of blood T cell repertoires in COVID-19. Here immunoSEQ multiplex PCR was the method, and the copy in TCRdb shows in-frame clones only, minus some. The table records more than 35,000 clones, roughly nine tenths of them present only once. Sequenced material: peripheral blood. The source is a human donor in a cohort sampled during active COVID-19.

The chain has TRBV5-6 and TRBJ2-1, with TRBD2 matching over 8 bases. V lost 4 bases, J lost 8 bases, and 20 bases stayed unmatched. The germline V gene has CDR1 SGHDT and CDR2 YYEEEE. This CDR3 spans 18 amino acids. Written as DNA, the CDR3 is TGTGCCAGCAGCCTGGTTGGAGGTGGTGGTAGCGGGATACATGAGCAGTTCTTC. The encoded protein is CASSLVGGGGSGIHEQFF.

The chain recombines TRBV5-6 with TRBJ2-1; perhaps TRBD1 as D (5 bases). The CDR3 has 14 amino acids. Trimming took 0 bases from V and 7 from J, leaving 11 bases between them. Germline CDR1 is SGHDT and CDR2 is YYEEEE. The CDR3 loop reads CASSLGQGLNEQFF. The CDR3, as DNA: TGTGCCAGCAGCTTGGGCCAGGGTTTGAATGAGCAGTTCTTC.

The J gene is TRBJ1-3, the V gene TRBV6-2 or TRBV6-3; possibly TRBD1 for D (5 bases). Trimming left V 2 bases short and J 2 bases short, with 7 bases between. Germline V CDR1 and CDR2: MNHEY, SVGEGT. The CDR3 length is 14 residues. The chain's CDR3 is CASSYGRAGNTIYF. As DNA, the CDR3 is TGTGCCAGCAGTTACGGCAGGGCTGGAAACACCATATATTTT.

This sequence joins TRBV28 and TRBJ2-5, with 7 bases lining up with TRBD1. Germline-derived CDR1 and CDR2 are MDHEN and SYDVKM. The CDR3 length is 14 residues. J was trimmed by 4 bases and V by 6 bases; bases with no gene match: 8. CDR3: CASSPGGPLETQYF. Written as DNA, the CDR3 is TGTGCCAGCAGCCCAGGGGGACCTTTAGAGACCCAGTACTTC.

V and J are TRBV28 and TRBJ2-1, with 7 nucleotides matching TRBD2. J gave up 11 bases and V 4 bases, and 2 bases lay outside the gene matches. The germline V gene has CDR1 MDHEN and CDR2 SYDVKM. The CDR3 contains 11 residues. Here the CDR3 reads CASSSGTKQFF. CDR3 DNA: TGTGCCAGCAGTTCCGGGACTAAGCAGTTCTTC.

A few counts support this clone. The V gene is TRBV19, the J gene TRBJ2-7; D is perhaps TRBD1 (5 bases). Germline loops: CDR1 LNHDA, CDR2 SQIVND (reference sequence). V gave up 5 bases and J gave up 3 bases, with 17 bases separating them. The CDR3 length is 15 residues. The DNA for the CDR3 is TGTGCCAGTAGTCCCAGGCCGGGCAGGGTCTACGAGCAGTACTTC. As protein: CASSPRPGRVYEQYF.

V gene TRBV5-1 combines with J gene TRBJ2-5, with 8 bases that match TRBD2. With V trimmed by 0 bases and J by 5 bases, 9 bases remained unmatched. The germline V gene encodes CDR1 SGHRS and CDR2 YFSETQ. The CDR3 is 16 residues long. CDR3 nucleotide sequence: TGCGCCAGCAGCTTGGTGCCAGCGGGAGTCGGGGAGACCCAGTACTTC. It translates to CASSLVPAGVGETQYF. Full variable domain (remainder filled in from reference TRBV5-1 and TRBJ2-5): KAGVTQTPRYLIKTRGQQVTLSCSPISGHRSVSWYQQTPGQGLQFLFEYFSETQRNKGNFPGRFSGRQFSNSRSEMNVSTLELGDSALYLCASSLVPAGVGETQYFGPGTRLLVL.

This clone came up once. The V and J genes are TRBV24-1 and TRBJ2-1; 15 bases agree with TRBD2. The CDR3 consists of 17 residues. The V gene end was trimmed by 4 bases and the J gene end by 7 bases; junction bases not matched to a gene: 7. Per the germline V gene, CDR1 is KGHDR and CDR2 is SFDVKD. The CDR3 DNA reads as TGTGCCACCAGTGACCCGGGACTAGCGGGAGGATGGAATGAGCAGTTCTTC. This codes for CATSDPGLAGGWNEQFF.

The V and J genes are TRBV9 and TRBJ1-1; a weak D match, TRBD1 (5 bases). The CDR3 runs 15 residues. V lost 4 bases and J lost 1, with 14 bases in between. Germline lookup yields CDR1 SGDLS and CDR2 YYNGEE. The DNA of the CDR3 is TGTGCCAGCAGCTCCAGGCAGGGATCGAACACTGAAGCTTTCTTT. Its translation is CASSSRQGSNTEAFF.

The rearrangement links TRBV7-9 to TRBJ2-3, with 11 bases that match TRBD2. Trimming removed 5 bases from V and 5 bases from J; junction bases left unmatched: 12. This CDR3 contains 17 residues. CDR1 and CDR2 (germline): SEHNR, FQNEAQ (reference sequence). The CDR3 protein is CASSPYRLAGSLDTQYF. The CDR3 coding sequence is TGTGCCAGCAGCCCTTATCGACTAGCGGGGTCACTAGATACGCAGTATTTT.

The chain has TRBV9 and TRBJ2-1; TRBD2 matches at 9 bases. CDR3 size: 15 residues. Germline values: CDR1 SGDLS, CDR2 YYNGEE. Trimming took 0 bases from V and 14 from J; bases not matched to a gene: 12. The CDR3 is CASSVASEAGGMKFF. DNA for the CDR3: TGTGCCAGCAGCGTAGCTTCAGAAGCGGGAGGTATGAAGTTCTTC.

V and J are TRBV12-3 or TRBV12-4 and TRBJ1-5; D call uncertain. V shed 6 bases and J shed 9 bases, with 15 bases lying between them. The CDR3 sequence is 13 residues long. In nucleotides, the CDR3 is TGTGCCAGCAGATTCCGGGAGCTTGGGCCCCAGCATTTT. This encodes CASRFRELGPQHF.

This chain uses TRBV21-1 with TRBJ2-5; TRBD1 reflects the table's D call only, with no check against the DNA. TRBV21-1 is classified as a pseudogene. There are 14 residues in the CDR3. In DNA, the CDR3 is TGTGCCAGCGGCTCTCCGGGACAGAAGGAGACCCAGTACTTC. Translating it yields CASGSPGQKETQYF.

V usage is TRBV6-5 and J usage is TRBJ2-5; D gene unclear. Deletions cut 8 bases from V and 5 bases from J, with 18 bases between. CDR3 length: 14 amino acids. Germline values: CDR1 MNHEY, CDR2 SVGAGI. The CDR3 region is CASSRGRELETQYF. CDR3 in DNA: TGTGCCAGCTCAAGAGGCAGAGAATTGGAGACCCAGTACTTC.